Listed here are 8 T cell receptor beta chains from one sample, sequenced in a study of T cells in women clearing cervical HPV infection. Assay: immunoSEQ multiplex PCR; the TCRdb copy retains only in-frame clones and omits some. The sample includes 30,000 to 35,000 clones. Material for sequencing was blood buffy coat. The receptors come from a woman between 18 and 69 years old with a cervical HPV16 infection that either progressed to CIN3+ or cleared (not recorded which).

As regards this clone: The sequence runs out 3 residues before the end of the CDR3; the remainder is reconstructed from the germline J gene. The J gene is TRBJ2-3, the V gene TRBV2, with 7 bases that match TRBD1. The germline V gene has CDR1 SNHLY and CDR2 FYNNEI. The CDR3 spans 14 residues. Germline trimming cut 8 bases from V and 3 bases from J; bases unmatched to any gene: 8. CDR3: CASAGTEGTDTQYF. Partial CDR3 DNA: TGTGCCAGCGCCGGGACAGAGGGTACAGATACG.

As to this clone: The CDR3 end is not reached by the read, which stops 3 residues before it; the germline J gene fills it in. This chain connects TRBV2 to TRBJ1-5; D is undetermined. The germline CDR1 and CDR2 sequences are SNHLY and FYNNEI. Trimming stripped 3 bases from V and 0 bases from J, with 9 bases between. The CDR3 runs to 15 residues. CDR3 sequence: CASSDQVYSNQPQHF. The CDR3 DNA, read in part, is TGTGCCAGCAGTGATCAGGTTTATAGCAATCAGCCC.

Note on this clone: Coverage ceases 3 residues before the CDR3 finishes, and the germline J gene fills in the end. The chain couples TRBV5-6 to TRBJ1-2, with TRBD1 identical over 7 bases. Germline-derived CDR1 and CDR2 are SGHDT and YYEEEE. The CDR3 consists of 13 residues. Partial CDR3 DNA: TGTGCCAGCAGCCTACAGGGGACGGGCGGC. It codes for CASSLQGTGG. The whole CDR3 reads CASSLQGTGGYTF.

Note on this clone: The read stops 3 residues short of the end of the CDR3; the missing end is completed from the germline J gene. The chain couples TRBV19 to TRBJ2-4; the D gene is possibly TRBD1 (5 bases). CDR3 length equals 15 residues. From germline, CDR1 is LNHDA and CDR2 SQIVND (reference sequence). Partial CDR3 DNA: TGTGCCAGTAGTATAGTCCAGGGAACTTACTATGGT. It encodes CASSIVQGTYYG. The whole CDR3 is CASSIVQGTYYGQYF.

Of note for this clone: The read halts 3 residues ahead of the CDR3 end, with the missing end drawn from the germline J gene. The rearrangement joins TRBV5-1 to TRBJ1-4; perhaps TRBD1 as D (5 bases). V lost 4 bases and J 6 bases, leaving 10 bases between the germline ends. CDR3 length equals 13 residues. CDR1 and CDR2 from the germline V gene are SGHRS and YFSETQ. CDR3 DNA, as far as it was read: TGCGCCAGCAGCCTGGGGACTTATGAAAAA. As protein: CASSLGTYEK. In full, the CDR3 is CASSLGTYEKLFF.

The sequenced CDR3 bases are TGTGCCAGCAGCTCGCCGACTAGCGGGATTGAG. It codes for CASSSPTSGIE. The full-length CDR3 reads as CASSSPTSGIEQFF. V gene TRBV5-6 combines with J gene TRBJ2-1; 11 nucleotides match TRBD2. The DNA ends 3 residues before the CDR3 does, and the rest of the CDR3 is filled in from the germline J gene. Germline V lookup: CDR1 SGHDT, CDR2 YYEEEE. The J segment lost 9 bases and the V segment lost 3 bases, leaving 5 bases of the junction unmatched. The CDR3 extends over 14 amino acids.

Remarks on this clone: From the germline J gene comes the end of the CDR3, since the read stops 3 residues before it. This rearrangement joins TRBV20-1 to TRBJ2-3, with TRBD2 matching 8 bases. CDR3 length equals 16 residues. The germline V gene has CDR1 DFQATT and CDR2 SNEGSKA (reference sequence). V lost 5 bases to trimming and J lost 2 bases; unmatched junction nucleotides: 12. The CDR3 loop reads CSAARWREENTDTQYF. The CDR3 DNA, read in part, is TGCAGTGCTGCCAGGTGGCGGGAGGAAAACACAGATACG.

Notes on this clone: The read comes to an end 3 residues before the CDR3 does, leaving the germline J gene to fill in the end. The V gene is TRBV6-4, the J gene TRBJ1-2; 7 bases map to TRBD1. This CDR3 has 14 amino acids. V was clipped by 6 bases and J by 3 bases; unmatched bases: 7. The germline gives CDR1 MRHNA, CDR2 SNTAGT. CDR3 DNA, as far as it was read: TGTGCCAGCAGACCCTCGCAGGGGGACTATGGC. This sequence encodes CASRPSQGDYG. The whole CDR3 protein is CASRPSQGDYGYTF.